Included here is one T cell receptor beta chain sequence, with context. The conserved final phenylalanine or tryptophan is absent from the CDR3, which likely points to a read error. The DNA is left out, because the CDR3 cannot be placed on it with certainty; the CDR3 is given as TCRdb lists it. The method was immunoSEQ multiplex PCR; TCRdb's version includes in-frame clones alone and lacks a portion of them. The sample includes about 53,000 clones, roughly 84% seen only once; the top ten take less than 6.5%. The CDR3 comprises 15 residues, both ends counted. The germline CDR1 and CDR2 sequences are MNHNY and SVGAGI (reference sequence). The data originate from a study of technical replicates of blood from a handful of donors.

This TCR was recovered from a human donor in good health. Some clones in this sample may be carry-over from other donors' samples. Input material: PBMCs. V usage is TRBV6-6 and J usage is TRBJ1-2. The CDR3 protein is CASSNKLGGRKTYGY.